This T cell receptor beta chain was captured by sequencing in a study of identical twins. Study-wide results and limits: Insertions were fewer in abundant cord blood beta clonotypes, whereas memory repertoires showed none of this pattern.

Template switching added a universal primer binding site, and final cDNA carried unique molecular identifiers. Via MiXCR, TCRdb re-called the 5' RACE reads, giving one row per CDR3 protein. The repertoire has approximately 600,000 distinct CDR3 sequences, 7.1% of them found once; the top ten carry roughly 1.6%. The CDR3 is 15 residues long. The germline CDR1 and CDR2 sequences are SGHKS and YYEKEE (reference sequence). V gave up 0 bases and J gave up 5 bases, with 12 bases separating them. Only a few counts were recorded for this clonotype. Its antigen remains unknown. This same sample was also taken into another study, of yellow fever vaccine responses in identical twins.

The sequence derives from a woman younger than 30 in good health. V usage is TRBV5-5 and J usage is TRBJ2-1, with a tentative D call TRBD1 (5 bases). The sequenced sample was PBMCs. The CDR3 reads CASSLGQLIDNEQFF. Here the CDR3 DNA reads TGTGCCAGCAGCTTGGGACAGTTGATCGACAATGAGCAGTTCTTC.